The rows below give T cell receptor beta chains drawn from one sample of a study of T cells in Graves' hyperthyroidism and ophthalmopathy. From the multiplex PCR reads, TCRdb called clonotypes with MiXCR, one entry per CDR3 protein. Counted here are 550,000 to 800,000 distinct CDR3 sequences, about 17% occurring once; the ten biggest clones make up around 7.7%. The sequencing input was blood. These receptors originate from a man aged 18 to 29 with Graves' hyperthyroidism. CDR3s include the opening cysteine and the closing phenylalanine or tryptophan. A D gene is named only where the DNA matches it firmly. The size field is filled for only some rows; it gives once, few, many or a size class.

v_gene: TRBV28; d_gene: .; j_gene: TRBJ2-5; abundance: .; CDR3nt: TGTGCCAGCAGATGGGGCGTCTCAGAGACCCAGTACTTC; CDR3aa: CASRWGVSETQYF
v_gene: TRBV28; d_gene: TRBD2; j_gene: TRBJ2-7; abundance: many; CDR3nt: TGTGCCAGCAGGTCCGGGACTAGCCGATACGAGCAGTACTTC; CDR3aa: CASRSGTSRYEQYF
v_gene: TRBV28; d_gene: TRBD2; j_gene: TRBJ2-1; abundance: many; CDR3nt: TGTGCCAGCAGTACCCCTAGCGGGGGATACAATGAGCAGTTCTTC; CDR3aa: CASSTPSGGYNEQFF
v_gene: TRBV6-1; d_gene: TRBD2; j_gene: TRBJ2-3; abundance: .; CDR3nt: TGTGCCAGCACCACCCACCTAGCGGCCACAGATACGCAGTATTTT; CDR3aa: CASTTHLAATDTQYF
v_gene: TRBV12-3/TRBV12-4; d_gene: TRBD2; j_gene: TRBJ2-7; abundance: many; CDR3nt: TGTGCCAGCAGGTTTAGCGGGAGACCAGCCTACGAGCAGTACTTC; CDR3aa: CASRFSGRPAYEQYF
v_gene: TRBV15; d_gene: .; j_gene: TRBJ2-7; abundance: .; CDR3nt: TGTGCCACCAGCAATAAACTCGGGGAAATCCTTTACGAGCAGTACTTC; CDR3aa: CATSNKLGEILYEQYF
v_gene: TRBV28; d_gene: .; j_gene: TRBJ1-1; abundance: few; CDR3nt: TGTGCCAGCAGTTTTCTAGGGATGGCCACTGAAGCTTTCTTT; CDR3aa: CASSFLGMATEAFF
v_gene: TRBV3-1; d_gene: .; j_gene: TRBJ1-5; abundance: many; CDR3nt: TGTGCCAGCAGCCAAAAGCCCCCGGGCAGCGCATACAATCAGCCCCAGCATTTT; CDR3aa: CASSQKPPGSAYNQPQHF
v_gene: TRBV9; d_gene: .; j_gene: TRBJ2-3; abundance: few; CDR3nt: TGTGCCAGCAGCCCCCGGTATCTCACAGATACGCAGTATTTT; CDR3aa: CASSPRYLTDTQYF
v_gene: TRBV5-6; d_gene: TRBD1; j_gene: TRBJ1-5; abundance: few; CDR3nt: TGTGCCAGCAGCCATCACAGGGGGCGGGAGACTAATCAGCCCCAGCATTTT; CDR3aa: CASSHHRGRETNQPQHF
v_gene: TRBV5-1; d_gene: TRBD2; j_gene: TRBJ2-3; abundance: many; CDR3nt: TGCGCCAGCAGCCAAGCGGGAGCAACAGATACGCAGTATTTT; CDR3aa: CASSQAGATDTQYF
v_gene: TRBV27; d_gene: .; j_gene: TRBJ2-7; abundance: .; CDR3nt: TGTGCCAGCAGCAGCCGGGGAGCCCTATACGAGCAGTACTTC; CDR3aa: CASSSRGALYEQYF
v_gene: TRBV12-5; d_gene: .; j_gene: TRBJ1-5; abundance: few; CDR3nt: TGTGCTAGTGTTATGTTGCCGGGCTGGAGTAGCAATCAGCCCCAGCATTTT; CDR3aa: CASVMLPGWSSNQPQHF
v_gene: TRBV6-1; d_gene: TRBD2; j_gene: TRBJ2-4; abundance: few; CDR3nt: TGTGCCAGCAGTGAGGCCGGGACTAGCGTACTTCTAGCCAAAAACATTCAGTACTTC; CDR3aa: CASSEAGTSVLLAKNIQYF
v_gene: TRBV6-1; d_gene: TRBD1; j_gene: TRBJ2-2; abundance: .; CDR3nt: TGTGCCAGCAGTGGCCGAACGGGACAGGTTAGCGGGGAGCTGTTTTTT; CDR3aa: CASSGRTGQVSGELFF
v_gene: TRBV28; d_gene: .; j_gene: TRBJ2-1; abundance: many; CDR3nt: TGTGCCAGCACGGAGCGGAACAATGAGCAGTTCTTC; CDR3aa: CASTERNNEQFF
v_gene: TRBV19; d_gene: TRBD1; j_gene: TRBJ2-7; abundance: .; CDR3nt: TGTGCCAGTAGTATAGTTGGGACAGGCATCTACGAGCAGTACTTC; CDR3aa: CASSIVGTGIYEQYF
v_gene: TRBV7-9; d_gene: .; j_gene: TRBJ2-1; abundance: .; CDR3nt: TGTGCCAGCAGCTTGGAGGGCCCGAGCTCCTACAATGAGCAGTTCTTC; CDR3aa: CASSLEGPSSYNEQFF
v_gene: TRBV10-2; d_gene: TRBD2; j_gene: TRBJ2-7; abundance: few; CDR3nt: TGCGCCAGCAGCGGGAGGCTGGCATACGAGCAGTACTTC; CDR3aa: CASSGRLAYEQYF
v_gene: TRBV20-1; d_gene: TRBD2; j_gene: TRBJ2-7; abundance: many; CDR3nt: TGCAGTGCTATCCTTAGCGGGAGGGCCTACGGCGAGCAGTACTTC; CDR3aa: CSAILSGRAYGEQYF
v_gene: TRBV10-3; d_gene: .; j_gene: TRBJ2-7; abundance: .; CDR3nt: TGTGCCATCAGTACCTCGACGGGGAGCGAGCAGTACTTC; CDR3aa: CAISTSTGSEQYF
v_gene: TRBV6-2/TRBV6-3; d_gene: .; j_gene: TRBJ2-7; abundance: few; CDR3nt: TGTGCCAGCAGTTTACTTGGGGGAACTGGCGAGCAGTACTTC; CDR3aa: CASSLLGGTGEQYF
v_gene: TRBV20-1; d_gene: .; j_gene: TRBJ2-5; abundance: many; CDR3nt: TGCAGTGCTAACGACCAAGGCCAAGAGACCCAGTACTTC; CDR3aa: CSANDQGQETQYF
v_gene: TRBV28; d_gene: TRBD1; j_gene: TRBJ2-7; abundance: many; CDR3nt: TGTGCCAGCACTCAACAGGGGTTCGAGCAGTACTTC; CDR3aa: CASTQQGFEQYF
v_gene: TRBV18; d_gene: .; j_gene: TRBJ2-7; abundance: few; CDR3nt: TGTGCCAGCTCACCACCGCAGGTCCGATACGAGCAGTACTTC; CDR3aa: CASSPPQVRYEQYF
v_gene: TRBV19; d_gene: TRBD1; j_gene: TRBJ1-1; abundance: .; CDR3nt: TGTGCCAGTAGTATAGCAGGGGGAGGGAAGAACACTGAAGCTTTCTTT; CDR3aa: CASSIAGGGKNTEAFF
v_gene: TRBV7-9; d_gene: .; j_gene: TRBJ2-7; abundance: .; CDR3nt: TGTGCCAGCAGCCAAAAAACGCTAACGGCGGGCGGGACCTGCTACTACGAGCAGTACTTC; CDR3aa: CASSQKTLTAGGTCYYEQYF
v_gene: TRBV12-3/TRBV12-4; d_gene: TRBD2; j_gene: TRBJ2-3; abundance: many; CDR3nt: TGTGCCAGCAGGAATAGCGGGAGCGGGGATACGCAGTATTTT; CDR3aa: CASRNSGSGDTQYF
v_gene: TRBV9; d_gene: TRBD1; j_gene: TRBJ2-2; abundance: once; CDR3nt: TGTGCCAGCAGCGTAGTGGGACAGGGTGGTACCGGGGAGCTGTTTTTT; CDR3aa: CASSVVGQGGTGELFF
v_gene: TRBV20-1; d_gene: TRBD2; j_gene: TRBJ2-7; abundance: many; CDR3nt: TGCAGTGCTAGTAGACTAGCAACTCTCTACGAGCAGTACTTC; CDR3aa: CSASRLATLYEQYF
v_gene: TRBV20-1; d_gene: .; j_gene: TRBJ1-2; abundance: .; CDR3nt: TGCAGTCCCGGAGCACAGGGCCCCTACTATGGCTACACCTTC; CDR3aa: CSPGAQGPYYGYTF
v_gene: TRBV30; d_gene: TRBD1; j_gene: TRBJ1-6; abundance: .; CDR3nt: TGTGCCTGGAGTGCAGGGGGGATCTATAATTCACCCCTCCACTTT; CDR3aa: CAWSAGGIYNSPLHF
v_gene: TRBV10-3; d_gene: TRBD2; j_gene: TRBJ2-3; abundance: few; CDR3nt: TGTGCCATCAGTGAGTCCTTAGCGGGAGCCACAGATACGCAGTATTTT; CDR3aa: CAISESLAGATDTQYF
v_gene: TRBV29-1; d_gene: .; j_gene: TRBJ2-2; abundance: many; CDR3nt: TGCAGCGTTGAAGAACAGGAAAACACCGGGGAGCTGTTTTTT; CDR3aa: CSVEEQENTGELFF
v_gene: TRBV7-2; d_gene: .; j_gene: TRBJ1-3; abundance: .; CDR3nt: TGTGCCAGCAGCTTTGGACAGCCCAGCTCTGGAAACACCATATATTTT; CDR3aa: CASSFGQPSSGNTIYF
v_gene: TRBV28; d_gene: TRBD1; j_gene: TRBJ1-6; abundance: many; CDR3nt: TGTGCCAGCAGTTCCCACGAGGGGACAGGGGTCAATTCCGGCTCACCCCTCCACTTT; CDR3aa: CASSSHEGTGVNSGSPLHF